This TCR beta chain was profiled in a study of graft-versus-host responses after intestinal transplantation. The CDR3 totals 13 residues. Losses at the gene ends were 7 bases for V and 3 bases for J; bases not matched to a gene: 5. The germline gives CDR1 MDHEN, CDR2 SYDVKM. The data were produced by immunoSEQ multiplex PCR, yet TCRdb's version contains in-frame clones alone and is incomplete. The sample holds just under 90,000 clones, under 85% seen once. A remark on this clone: The antigen remains undetermined.

This TCR came from a human donor who received an intestinal transplant. The sample was unstimulated CD8+ T cells sorted from spleen or lymph node cells, taken before intestinal transplant. The chain joins TRBV28 to TRBJ2-7; 8 nucleotides match TRBD2. CDR3: CASMVAGSYEQYF. The CDR3 nucleotides are TGTGCCAGCATGGTAGCGGGGAGCTACGAGCAGTACTTC. The whole variable domain, remainder taken from reference TRBV28 and TRBJ2-7, is DVKVTQSSRYLVKRTGEKVFLECVQDMDHENMFWYRQDPGLGLRLIYFSYDVKMKEKGDIPEGYSVSREKKERFSLILESASTNQTSMYLCASMVAGSYEQYFGPGTRLTVT.